The source of this TCR beta chain is a study of T cell repertoires in cytomegalovirus infection. Study-wide background: Both CMV infection and a matching HLA type were indicated by public TCR beta signatures. Study results and caveats: The ex vivo response showed dominance by HLA-C-restricted CMV-specific TCR beta clonotypes.

TCRdb used MiXCR to reprocess the reads, holding one entry per CDR3 protein. Here the sample spans roughly 320,000 distinct CDR3 sequences, roughly 9.3% being singletons. This clonotype was recorded many times. What it recognizes is unknown. The CDR3 consists of 15 residues. CDR1 ENHRY and CDR2 SYGVKD come from the germline V gene. The V and J ends lost 6 bases and 2 bases respectively, with 15 bases between them. This clonotype originated in a human donor in good health (CMV status not recorded). Some clones in this sample may be carry-over from other donors' samples. This chain uses TRBV10-3 with TRBJ2-3; D might be TRBD1 or TRBD2, each matching 5 bases. Sequencing was carried out using PBMCs. CDR3 nucleotide sequence: TGTGCCATCAGCGTCGACAGCGGAATCACAGATACGCAGTATTTT. Translation: CAISVDSGITDTQYF.